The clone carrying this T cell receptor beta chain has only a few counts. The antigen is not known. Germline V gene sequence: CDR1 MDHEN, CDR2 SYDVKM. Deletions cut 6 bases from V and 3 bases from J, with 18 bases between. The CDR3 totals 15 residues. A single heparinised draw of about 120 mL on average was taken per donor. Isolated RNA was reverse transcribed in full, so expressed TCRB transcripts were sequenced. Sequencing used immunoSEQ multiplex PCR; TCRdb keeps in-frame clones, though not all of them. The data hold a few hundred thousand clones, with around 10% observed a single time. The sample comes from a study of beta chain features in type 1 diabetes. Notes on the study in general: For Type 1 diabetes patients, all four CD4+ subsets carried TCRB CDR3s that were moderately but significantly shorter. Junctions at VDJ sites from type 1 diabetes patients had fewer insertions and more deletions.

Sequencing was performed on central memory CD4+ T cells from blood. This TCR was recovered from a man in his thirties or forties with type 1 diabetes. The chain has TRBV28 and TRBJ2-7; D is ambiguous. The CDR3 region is CASSESPTTFYEQYF. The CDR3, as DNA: TGTGCCAGCAGCGAGTCCCCAACCACATTCTACGAGCAGTACTTC.